The rows below give T cell receptor beta chains drawn from one sample of a study of OX40 agonist ivuxolimab in advanced cancers. Assay used: immunoSEQ multiplex PCR; TCRdb lists only in-frame clones, some missing. The sample records about 24,000 clones, 77% being singletons. Sequencing was performed on CD4+ or CD8+ T cells sorted from blood, taken in a trial of the OX40 agonist ivuxolimab. These receptor sequences come from an adult with an advanced solid tumor such as melanoma, head and neck, liver or kidney cancer. Both conserved end residues are part of each CDR3. Fields, in order: V gene, J gene, D gene, clone size, CDR3 DNA, CDR3 protein. D genes are given only for firm matches. Not all rows give a size; the values are once, few, many and, for expanded clones, a class.

V gene: TRBV6-4; J gene: TRBJ1-2; D gene: .; clone size: .; CDR3 DNA: TGTGCCAGCAGTGACTCGGCGACAGGCGACGGCTACACCTTC; CDR3 protein: CASSDSATGDGYTF
V gene: TRBV2; J gene: TRBJ2-7; D gene: TRBD2; clone size: .; CDR3 DNA: TGTGCCAGCAGTGAAGCTCACCCCCTCGCTAGCGGGATCTCCTACGAGCAGTACTTC; CDR3 protein: CASSEAHPLASGISYEQYF
V gene: TRBV28; J gene: TRBJ1-2; D gene: .; clone size: .; CDR3 DNA: TGTGCCAGCAGTAGCCGGGACGGCTATGGCTACACCTTC; CDR3 protein: CASSSRDGYGYTF
V gene: TRBV28; J gene: TRBJ1-2; D gene: .; clone size: .; CDR3 DNA: TGTGCCAGCAGGAGGGCGGAAAACTATGGCTACACCTTC; CDR3 protein: CASRRAENYGYTF
V gene: TRBV28; J gene: TRBJ1-4; D gene: .; clone size: once; CDR3 DNA: TGTGCCAGCAGTTTAAGCGTGTTCCAGGGGAGCGGAAAACTGTTTTTT; CDR3 protein: CASSLSVFQGSGKLFF
V gene: TRBV19; J gene: TRBJ2-1; D gene: TRBD2; clone size: .; CDR3 DNA: TGTGCCAGTAGTAGTAGCGGGAGGAAGGGTGAGCAGTTCTTC; CDR3 protein: CASSSSGRKGEQFF
V gene: TRBV13; J gene: TRBJ1-2; D gene: .; clone size: .; CDR3 DNA: TGTGCCAGCAGGGGGGGTGCATTTGGCTACACCTTC; CDR3 protein: CASRGGAFGYTF
V gene: TRBV11-2; J gene: TRBJ2-1; D gene: .; clone size: .; CDR3 DNA: TGTGCCAGCAGCAGGTCCCACAATGAGCAGTTCTTC; CDR3 protein: CASSRSHNEQFF
V gene: TRBV9; J gene: TRBJ2-2; D gene: TRBD1; clone size: .; CDR3 DNA: TGTGCCAGCAGCGTAAGAACGGACCGGGACAGGGACCCTTCCGGGGAGCTGTTTTTT; CDR3 protein: CASSVRTDRDRDPSGELFF
V gene: TRBV27; J gene: TRBJ1-5; D gene: TRBD1; clone size: few; CDR3 DNA: TGTGCCAGCAGTCGCCGACAGGGACTAAGCAATCAGCCCCAGCATTTT; CDR3 protein: CASSRRQGLSNQPQHF
V gene: TRBV29-1; J gene: TRBJ1-3; D gene: .; clone size: .; CDR3 DNA: TGCAGCGTTCTGGAATTGGGAAACACCATATATTTT; CDR3 protein: CSVLELGNTIYF
V gene: TRBV15; J gene: TRBJ1-6; D gene: .; clone size: .; CDR3 DNA: TGTGCCACCAGCAGCAATACGAAGGCGGGATATAATTCACCCCTCCACTTT; CDR3 protein: CATSSNTKAGYNSPLHF
V gene: TRBV4-1; J gene: TRBJ1-3; D gene: .; clone size: .; CDR3 DNA: TGCGCCAGCAGCCAAGAGGTGCAGGGTTTTGGAAACACCATATATTTT; CDR3 protein: CASSQEVQGFGNTIYF
V gene: TRBV5-4; J gene: TRBJ2-7; D gene: TRBD1; clone size: .; CDR3 DNA: TGTGCCAGCAGCTCAGGGGGTGTCAGTTCCTACGAGCAGTACTTC; CDR3 protein: CASSSGGVSSYEQYF
V gene: TRBV18; J gene: TRBJ2-3; D gene: .; clone size: once; CDR3 DNA: TGTGCCAGCTCACAGCGGACGGGTAGCACAGATACGCAGTATTTT; CDR3 protein: CASSQRTGSTDTQYF
V gene: TRBV7-9; J gene: TRBJ2-1; D gene: TRBD1; clone size: .; CDR3 DNA: TGTGCCAGCAGCTTGTCAGGGGGCGCGATTGGTGAGCAGTTCTTC; CDR3 protein: CASSLSGGAIGEQFF
V gene: TRBV29-1; J gene: TRBJ2-1; D gene: TRBD2; clone size: few; CDR3 DNA: TGCAGCGCCGACGCTAGCGGGGTTTACAATGAGCAGTTCTTC; CDR3 protein: CSADASGVYNEQFF
V gene: TRBV2; J gene: TRBJ1-1; D gene: .; clone size: .; CDR3 DNA: TGTGCCAGCAGGACCCAGGGGAGGACTGAAGCTTTCTTT; CDR3 protein: CASRTQGRTEAFF
V gene: TRBV9; J gene: TRBJ2-7; D gene: .; clone size: .; CDR3 DNA: TGTGCCAGCAGCCCAGGTCAGGGTAACTACGAGCAGTACTTC; CDR3 protein: CASSPGQGNYEQYF
V gene: TRBV9; J gene: TRBJ2-3; D gene: .; clone size: .; CDR3 DNA: TGTGCCAGCAGCAAGGGACTCACAGATACGCAGTATTTT; CDR3 protein: CASSKGLTDTQYF
V gene: TRBV5-4; J gene: TRBJ2-7; D gene: TRBD2; clone size: .; CDR3 DNA: TGTGCCAGCAGCCGGACGGGGGGATCCTACGAGCAGTACTTC; CDR3 protein: CASSRTGGSYEQYF
V gene: TRBV20-1; J gene: TRBJ2-1; D gene: .; clone size: few; CDR3 DNA: TGCAGTGCCCGTATGAATGAGCAGTTCTTC; CDR3 protein: CSARMNEQFF
V gene: TRBV9; J gene: TRBJ2-1; D gene: .; clone size: .; CDR3 DNA: TGTGCCAGCAGCGTAGGAGGGACCTACAATGAGCAGTTCTTC; CDR3 protein: CASSVGGTYNEQFF
V gene: TRBV5-6; J gene: TRBJ2-7; D gene: TRBD1; clone size: .; CDR3 DNA: TGTGCCAGCAGCCGGACAGGGCTTGATGTGCAGTACTTC; CDR3 protein: CASSRTGLDVQYF
V gene: TRBV19; J gene: TRBJ2-2; D gene: TRBD1; clone size: .; CDR3 DNA: TGTGCCAGTAGTCAAAAATCGACAGGGGGTGCGAACACCGGGGAGCTGTTTTTT; CDR3 protein: CASSQKSTGGANTGELFF
V gene: TRBV7-9; J gene: TRBJ2-5; D gene: TRBD2; clone size: once; CDR3 DNA: TGTGCCAGCAGCGAGCGTGGGGCTAGCGGGGAAGAGACCCAGTACTTC; CDR3 protein: CASSERGASGEETQYF
V gene: TRBV7-2; J gene: TRBJ2-1; D gene: TRBD2; clone size: .; CDR3 DNA: TGTGCCAGCAGCTTAGATGCTAGCGGGGGGTCCTACAATGAGCAGTTCTTC; CDR3 protein: CASSLDASGGSYNEQFF
V gene: TRBV12-5; J gene: TRBJ2-1; D gene: .; clone size: .; CDR3 DNA: TGTGCTAGTGCCCAGAGCTCCTACAATGAGCAGTTCTTC; CDR3 protein: CASAQSSYNEQFF
V gene: TRBV7-2; J gene: TRBJ2-1; D gene: TRBD1; clone size: .; CDR3 DNA: TGTGCCAGCAGCCCTGAGCGGGACAGGGTGGGCAATGAGCAGTTCTTC; CDR3 protein: CASSPERDRVGNEQFF
V gene: TRBV6-5; J gene: TRBJ1-2; D gene: TRBD1; clone size: .; CDR3 DNA: TGTGCCAGCAGTCCGGGACAGAAAAACTATGGCTACACCTTC; CDR3 protein: CASSPGQKNYGYTF
V gene: TRBV5-4; J gene: TRBJ2-5; D gene: TRBD1; clone size: .; CDR3 DNA: TGTGCCAGCAGCTCGGGACAGCCAAACCAAGAGACCCAGTACTTC; CDR3 protein: CASSSGQPNQETQYF
V gene: TRBV5-1; J gene: TRBJ1-4; D gene: .; clone size: .; CDR3 DNA: TGCGCCAGCAGCTTGGCCCAAGGGTTGGGTGAAAAACTGTTTTTT; CDR3 protein: CASSLAQGLGEKLFF
V gene: TRBV29-1; J gene: TRBJ1-5; D gene: .; clone size: .; CDR3 DNA: TGCAGCGTTGAATGGGGGCCTGGTAGCAATCAGCCCCAGCATTTT; CDR3 protein: CSVEWGPGSNQPQHF
V gene: TRBV28; J gene: TRBJ2-3; D gene: .; clone size: .; CDR3 DNA: TGTGCCAGCAGTTATGGGATGGGTGGAGATACGCAGTATTTT; CDR3 protein: CASSYGMGGDTQYF
V gene: TRBV6-6; J gene: TRBJ2-7; D gene: .; clone size: .; CDR3 DNA: TGTGCCAGCAGTACAGGGTCCTACGAGCAGTACTTC; CDR3 protein: CASSTGSYEQYF
V gene: TRBV5-6; J gene: TRBJ2-7; D gene: TRBD1; clone size: .; CDR3 DNA: TGTGCCAGCAGCCCGGGACAGGGGGCATCGTACGAGCAGTACTTC; CDR3 protein: CASSPGQGASYEQYF
V gene: TRBV14; J gene: TRBJ2-7; D gene: .; clone size: .; CDR3 DNA: TGTGCCAGCAGCCAAGTCATTAGTTATACCTACGAGCAGTACTTC; CDR3 protein: CASSQVISYTYEQYF
V gene: TRBV5-4; J gene: TRBJ1-2; D gene: TRBD1; clone size: .; CDR3 DNA: TGTGCCAGCAGCCATTTAACAGGGGGCTTGGGCTACACCTTC; CDR3 protein: CASSHLTGGLGYTF
V gene: TRBV6-5; J gene: TRBJ2-7; D gene: .; clone size: .; CDR3 DNA: TGTGCCAGCAGTGATAACTACGAGCAGTACTTC; CDR3 protein: CASSDNYEQYF
V gene: TRBV4-2; J gene: TRBJ2-7; D gene: .; clone size: .; CDR3 DNA: TGTGCCAGCAGCTTGGGCGGAAGCCCCTACGAGCAGTACTTC; CDR3 protein: CASSLGGSPYEQYF